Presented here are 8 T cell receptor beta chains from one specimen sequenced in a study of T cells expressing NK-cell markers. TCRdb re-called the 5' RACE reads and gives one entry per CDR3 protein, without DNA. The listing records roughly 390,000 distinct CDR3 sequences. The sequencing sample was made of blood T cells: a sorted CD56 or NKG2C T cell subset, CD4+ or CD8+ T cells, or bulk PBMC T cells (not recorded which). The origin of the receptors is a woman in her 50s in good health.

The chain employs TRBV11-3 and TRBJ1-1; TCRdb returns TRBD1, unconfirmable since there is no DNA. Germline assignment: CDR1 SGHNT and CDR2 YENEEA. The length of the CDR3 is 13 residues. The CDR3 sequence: CASSVGLQGKAFF.

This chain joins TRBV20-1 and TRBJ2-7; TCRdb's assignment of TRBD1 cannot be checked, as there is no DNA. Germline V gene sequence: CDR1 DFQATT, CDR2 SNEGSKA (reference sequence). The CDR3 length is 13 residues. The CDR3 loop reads CSASGQGAEEQYF.

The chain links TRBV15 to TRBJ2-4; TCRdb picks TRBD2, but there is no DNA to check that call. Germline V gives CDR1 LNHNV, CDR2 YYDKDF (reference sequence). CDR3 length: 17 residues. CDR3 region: CATSRVVGATSHYIQYF.

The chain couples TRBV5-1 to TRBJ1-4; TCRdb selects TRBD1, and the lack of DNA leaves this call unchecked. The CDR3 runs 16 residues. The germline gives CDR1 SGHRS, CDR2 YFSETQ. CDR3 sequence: CASSAEWGQGVKKLFF.

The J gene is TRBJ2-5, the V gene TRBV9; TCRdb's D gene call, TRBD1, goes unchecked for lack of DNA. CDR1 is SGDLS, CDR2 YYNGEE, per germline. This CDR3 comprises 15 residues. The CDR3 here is CASGGGGRYQETQYF.

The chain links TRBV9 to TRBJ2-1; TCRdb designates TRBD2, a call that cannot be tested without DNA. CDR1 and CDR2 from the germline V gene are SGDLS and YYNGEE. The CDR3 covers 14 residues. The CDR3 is CASSVSGSVTEQFF.

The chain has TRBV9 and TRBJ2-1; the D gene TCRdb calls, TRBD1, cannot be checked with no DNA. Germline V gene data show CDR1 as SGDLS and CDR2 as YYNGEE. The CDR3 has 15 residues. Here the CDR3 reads CASSVRMAGRNEQFF.

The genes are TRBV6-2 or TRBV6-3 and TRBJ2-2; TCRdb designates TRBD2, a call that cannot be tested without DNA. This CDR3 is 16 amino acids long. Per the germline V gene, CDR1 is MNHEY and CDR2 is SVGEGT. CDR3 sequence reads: CASSYSTLAGTGELFF.